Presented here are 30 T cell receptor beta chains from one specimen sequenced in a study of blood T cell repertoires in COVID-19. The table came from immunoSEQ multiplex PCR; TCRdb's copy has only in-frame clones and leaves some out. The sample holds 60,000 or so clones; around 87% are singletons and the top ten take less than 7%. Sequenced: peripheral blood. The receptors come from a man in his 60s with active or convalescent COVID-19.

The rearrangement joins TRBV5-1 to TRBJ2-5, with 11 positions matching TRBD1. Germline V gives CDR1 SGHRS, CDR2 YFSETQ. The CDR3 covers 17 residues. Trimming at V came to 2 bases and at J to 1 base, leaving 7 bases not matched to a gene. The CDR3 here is CASSFGIGQGAQETQYF. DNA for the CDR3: TGCGCCAGCAGCTTCGGGATCGGACAGGGGGCCCAAGAGACCCAGTACTTC.

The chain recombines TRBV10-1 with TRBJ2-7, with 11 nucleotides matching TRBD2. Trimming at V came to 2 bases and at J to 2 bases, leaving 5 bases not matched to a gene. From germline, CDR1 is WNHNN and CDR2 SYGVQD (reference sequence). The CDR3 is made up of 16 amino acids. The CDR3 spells CASSEPTSGKPYEQYF. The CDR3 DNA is TGCGCCAGCAGTGAGCCGACTAGCGGGAAACCCTACGAGCAGTACTTC.

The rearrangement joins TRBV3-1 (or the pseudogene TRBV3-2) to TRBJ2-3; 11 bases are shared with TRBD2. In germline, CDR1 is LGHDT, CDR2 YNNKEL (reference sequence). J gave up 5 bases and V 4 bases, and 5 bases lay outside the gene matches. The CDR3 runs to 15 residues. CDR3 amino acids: CASSLRLAGLDTQYF. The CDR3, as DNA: TGTGCCAGCAGCCTCCGACTAGCGGGGCTAGATACGCAGTATTTT.

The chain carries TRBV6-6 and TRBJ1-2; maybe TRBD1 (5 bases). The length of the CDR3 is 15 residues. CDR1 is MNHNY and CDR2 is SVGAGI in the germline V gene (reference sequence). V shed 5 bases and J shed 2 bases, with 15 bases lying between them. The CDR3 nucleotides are TGTGCCAGCAGTCGATCGCGGGGCAAAAACTATGGCTACACCTTC. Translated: CASSRSRGKNYGYTF.

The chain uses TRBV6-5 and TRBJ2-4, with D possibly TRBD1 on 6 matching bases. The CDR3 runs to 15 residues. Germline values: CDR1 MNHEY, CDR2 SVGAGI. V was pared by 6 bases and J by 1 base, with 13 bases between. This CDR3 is CASRGDRSAKNIQYF. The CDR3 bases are TGTGCCAGCAGGGGTGACAGGTCGGCCAAAAACATTCAGTACTTC.

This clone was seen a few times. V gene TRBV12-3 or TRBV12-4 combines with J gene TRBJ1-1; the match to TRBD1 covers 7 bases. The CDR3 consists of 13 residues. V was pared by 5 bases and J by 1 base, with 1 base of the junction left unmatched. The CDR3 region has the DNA TGTGCCAGCAGTAGGGGGCGGAACACTGAAGCTTTCTTT. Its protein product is CASSRGRNTEAFF.

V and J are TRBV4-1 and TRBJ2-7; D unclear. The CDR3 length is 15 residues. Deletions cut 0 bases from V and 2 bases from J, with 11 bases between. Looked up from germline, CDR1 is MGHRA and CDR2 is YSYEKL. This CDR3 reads CASSQESGFTYEQYF. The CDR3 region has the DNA TGCGCCAGCAGCCAAGAGTCCGGTTTCACCTACGAGCAGTACTTC.

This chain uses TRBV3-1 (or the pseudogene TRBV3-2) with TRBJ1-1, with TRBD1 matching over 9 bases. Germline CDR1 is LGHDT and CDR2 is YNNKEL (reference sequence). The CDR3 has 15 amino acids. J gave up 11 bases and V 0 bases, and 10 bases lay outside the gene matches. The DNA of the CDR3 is TGTGCCAGCAGCCAAGATTCAGGGACAGGGAGAGGGGCTTTCTTT. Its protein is CASSQDSGTGRGAFF.

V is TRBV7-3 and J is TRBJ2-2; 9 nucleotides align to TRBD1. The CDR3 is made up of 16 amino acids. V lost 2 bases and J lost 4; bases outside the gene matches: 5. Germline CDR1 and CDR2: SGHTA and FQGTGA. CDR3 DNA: TGTGCCAGCAGCTTATCGCGACAGGGGGGCACCGGGGAGCTGTTTTTT. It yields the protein CASSLSRQGGTGELFF.

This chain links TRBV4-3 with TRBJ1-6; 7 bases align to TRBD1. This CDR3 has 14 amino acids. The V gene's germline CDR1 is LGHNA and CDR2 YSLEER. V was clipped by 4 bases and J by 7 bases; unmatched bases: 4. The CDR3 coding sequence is TGCGCCAGCAGCCTCGGACAGGCGAATTCACCCCTCCACTTT. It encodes CASSLGQANSPLHF.

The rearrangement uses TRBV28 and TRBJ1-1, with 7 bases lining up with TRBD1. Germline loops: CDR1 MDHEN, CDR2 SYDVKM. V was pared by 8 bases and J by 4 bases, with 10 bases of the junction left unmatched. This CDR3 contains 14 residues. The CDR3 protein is CASGMEGASTEAFF. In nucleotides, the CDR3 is TGTGCCAGCGGCATGGAGGGGGCAAGCACTGAAGCTTTCTTT.

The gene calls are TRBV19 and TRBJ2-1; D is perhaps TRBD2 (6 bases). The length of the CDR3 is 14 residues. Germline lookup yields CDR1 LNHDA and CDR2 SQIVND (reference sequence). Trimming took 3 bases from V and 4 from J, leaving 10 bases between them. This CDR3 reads CASSMGTGYNEQFF. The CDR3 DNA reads TGTGCCAGTAGTATGGGGACTGGGTACAATGAGCAGTTCTTC.

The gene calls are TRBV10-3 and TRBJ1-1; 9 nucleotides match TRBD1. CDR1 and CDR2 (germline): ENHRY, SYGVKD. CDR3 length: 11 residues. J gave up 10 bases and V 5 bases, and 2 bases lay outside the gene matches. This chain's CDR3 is CAISPGQGAFF. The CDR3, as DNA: TGTGCCATCAGTCCGGGACAGGGAGCTTTCTTT.

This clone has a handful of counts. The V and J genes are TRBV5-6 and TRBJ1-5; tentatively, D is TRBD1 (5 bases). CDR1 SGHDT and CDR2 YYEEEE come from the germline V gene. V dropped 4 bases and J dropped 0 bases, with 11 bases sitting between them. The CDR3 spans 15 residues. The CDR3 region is CASSLRQNSNQPQHF. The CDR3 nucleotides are TGTGCCAGCAGCCTCCGACAGAATAGCAATCAGCCCCAGCATTTT.

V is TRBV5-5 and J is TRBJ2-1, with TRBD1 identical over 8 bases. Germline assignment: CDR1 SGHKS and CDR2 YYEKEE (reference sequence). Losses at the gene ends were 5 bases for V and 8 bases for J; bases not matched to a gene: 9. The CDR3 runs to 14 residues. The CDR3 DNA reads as TGTGCCAGCAGGACGGGACAGGTGGTGGATGAGCAGTTCTTC. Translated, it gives CASRTGQVVDEQFF.

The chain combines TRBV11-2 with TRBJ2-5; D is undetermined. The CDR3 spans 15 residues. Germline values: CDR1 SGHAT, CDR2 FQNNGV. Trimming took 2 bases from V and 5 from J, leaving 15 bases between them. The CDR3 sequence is CASSLFPKFGETQYF. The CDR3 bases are TGTGCCAGCAGCTTATTCCCCAAATTCGGGGAGACCCAGTACTTC.

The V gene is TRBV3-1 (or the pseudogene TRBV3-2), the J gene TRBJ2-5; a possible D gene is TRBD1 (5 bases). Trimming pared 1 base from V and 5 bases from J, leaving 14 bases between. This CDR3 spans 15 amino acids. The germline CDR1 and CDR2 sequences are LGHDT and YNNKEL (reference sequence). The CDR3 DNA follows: TGTGCCAGCAGCCAAGGAAGGGGTTCCGGCGAGACCCAGTACTTC. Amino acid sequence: CASSQGRGSGETQYF.

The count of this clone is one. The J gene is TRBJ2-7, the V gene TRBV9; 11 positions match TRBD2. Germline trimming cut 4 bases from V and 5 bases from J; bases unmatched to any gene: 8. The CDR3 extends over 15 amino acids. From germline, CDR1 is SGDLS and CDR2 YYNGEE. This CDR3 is CASSPETSGIHEQYF. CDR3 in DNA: TGTGCCAGCAGCCCGGAGACTAGCGGGATCCACGAGCAGTACTTC. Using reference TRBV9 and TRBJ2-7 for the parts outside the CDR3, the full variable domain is DSGVTQTPKHLITATGQRVTLRCSPRSGDLSVYWYQQSLDQGLQFLIQYYNGEERAKGNILERFSAQQFPDLHSELNLSSLELGDSALYFCASSPETSGIHEQYFGPGTRLTVT.

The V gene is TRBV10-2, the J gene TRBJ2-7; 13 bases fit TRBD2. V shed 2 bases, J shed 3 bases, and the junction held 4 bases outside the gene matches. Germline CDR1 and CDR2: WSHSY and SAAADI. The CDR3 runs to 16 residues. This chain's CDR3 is CASSEPTSGGNYEQYF. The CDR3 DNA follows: TGCGCCAGCAGTGAGCCGACTAGCGGGGGGAACTACGAGCAGTACTTC.

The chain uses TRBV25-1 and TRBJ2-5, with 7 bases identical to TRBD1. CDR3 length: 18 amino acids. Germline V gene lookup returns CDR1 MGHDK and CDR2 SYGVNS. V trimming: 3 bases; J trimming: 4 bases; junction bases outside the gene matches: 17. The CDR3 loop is CASSEVGRGSWGRETQYF. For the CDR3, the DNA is TGTGCCAGCAGTGAGGTGGGCAGGGGGTCGTGGGGCAGAGAGACCCAGTACTTC.

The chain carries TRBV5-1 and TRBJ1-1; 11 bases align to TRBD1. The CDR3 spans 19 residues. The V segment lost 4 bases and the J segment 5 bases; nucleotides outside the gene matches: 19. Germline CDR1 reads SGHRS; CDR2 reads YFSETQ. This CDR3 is CASSPEGQGVLTGRTEAFF. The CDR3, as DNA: TGCGCCAGCAGCCCTGAGGGACAGGGGGTCCTTACCGGGAGAACTGAAGCTTTCTTT. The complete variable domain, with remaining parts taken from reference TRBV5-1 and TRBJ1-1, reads KAGVTQTPRYLIKTRGQQVTLSCSPISGHRSVSWYQQTPGQGLQFLFEYFSETQRNKGNFPGRFSGRQFSNSRSEMNVSTLELGDSALYLCASSPEGQGVLTGRTEAFFGQGTRLTVV.

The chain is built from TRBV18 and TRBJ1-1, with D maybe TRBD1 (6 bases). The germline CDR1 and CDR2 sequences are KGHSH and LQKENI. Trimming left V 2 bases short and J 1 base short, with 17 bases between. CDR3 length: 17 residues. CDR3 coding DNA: TGTGCCAGCTCACCAGAGATTCTTGGGGGCAGGAACACTGAAGCTTTCTTT. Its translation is CASSPEILGGRNTEAFF.

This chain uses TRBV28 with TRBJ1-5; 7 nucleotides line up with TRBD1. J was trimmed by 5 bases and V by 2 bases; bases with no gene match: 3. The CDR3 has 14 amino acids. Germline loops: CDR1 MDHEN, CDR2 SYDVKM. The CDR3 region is CASSLRTGYQPQHF. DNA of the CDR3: TGTGCCAGCAGTTTAAGGACAGGCTATCAGCCCCAGCATTTT.

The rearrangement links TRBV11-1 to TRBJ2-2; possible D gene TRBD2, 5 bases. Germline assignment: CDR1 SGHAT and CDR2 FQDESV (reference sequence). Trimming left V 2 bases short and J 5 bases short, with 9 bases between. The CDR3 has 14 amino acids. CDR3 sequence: CASSLIPGTGELFF. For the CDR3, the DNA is TGTGCCAGCAGCTTAATTCCGGGGACCGGGGAGCTGTTTTTT.

The CDR3 sequence is CASSHGTQNTEAFF. CDR3 nucleotides: TGCGCCAGCAGCCACGGGACACAGAACACTGAAGCTTTCTTT. J is TRBJ1-1 and V is TRBV10-1; a possible D gene is TRBD1 (6 bases). There are 14 residues in the CDR3. Trimming stripped 6 bases from V and 1 base from J, with 12 bases between. CDR1 and CDR2 from the germline V gene are WNHNN and SYGVQD (reference sequence).

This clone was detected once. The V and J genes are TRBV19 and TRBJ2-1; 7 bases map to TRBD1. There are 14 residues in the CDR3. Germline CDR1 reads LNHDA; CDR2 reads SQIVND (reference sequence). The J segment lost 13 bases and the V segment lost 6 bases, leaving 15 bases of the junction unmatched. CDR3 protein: CASSVTGTVIEQFF. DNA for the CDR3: TGTGCCAGTAGCGTCACCGGGACAGTGATTGAACAGTTCTTC. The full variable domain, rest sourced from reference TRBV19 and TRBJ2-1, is DGGITQSPKYLFRKEGQNVTLSCEQNLNHDAMYWYRQDPGQGLRLIYYSQIVNDFQKGDIAEGYSVSREKKESFPLTVTSAQKNPTAFYLCASSVTGTVIEQFFGPGTRLTVL.

The CDR3 DNA is TGTGCCAGCAGCTTACCGACTAGGGCCCACGAGCAGTACTTC. Translating gives CASSLPTRAHEQYF. The chain recombines TRBV7-6 with TRBJ2-7; D may be TRBD2 (6 bases). This CDR3 spans 14 amino acids. Between the trimmed V and J ends, which lost 2 bases and 5 bases, there was a span of 13 bases. The germline V gene encodes CDR1 SGHVS and CDR2 FNYEAQ.

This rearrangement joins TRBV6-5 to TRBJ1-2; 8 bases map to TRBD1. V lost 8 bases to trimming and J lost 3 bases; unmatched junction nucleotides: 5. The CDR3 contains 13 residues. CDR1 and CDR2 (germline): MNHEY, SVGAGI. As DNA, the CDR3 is TGTGCCAGCGACCACAGGGGGGACTATGGCTACACCTTC. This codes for CASDHRGDYGYTF.

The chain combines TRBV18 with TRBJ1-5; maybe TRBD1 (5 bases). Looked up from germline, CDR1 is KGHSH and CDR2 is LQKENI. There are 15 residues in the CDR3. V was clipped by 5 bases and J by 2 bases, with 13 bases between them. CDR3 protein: CASSSGGWGNQPQHF. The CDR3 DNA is TGTGCCAGCTCATCGGGGGGATGGGGCAATCAGCCCCAGCATTTT.

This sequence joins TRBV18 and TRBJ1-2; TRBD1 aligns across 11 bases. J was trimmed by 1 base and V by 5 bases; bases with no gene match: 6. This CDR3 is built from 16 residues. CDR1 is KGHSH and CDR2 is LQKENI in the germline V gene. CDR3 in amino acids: CASSADRGPFNYGYTF. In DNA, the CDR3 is TGTGCCAGCTCAGCGGACAGGGGGCCTTTTAACTATGGCTACACCTTC. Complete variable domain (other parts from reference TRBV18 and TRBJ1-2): NAGVMQNPRHLVRRRGQEARLRCSPMKGHSHVYWYRQLPEEGLKFMVYLQKENIIDESGMPKERFSAEFPKEGPSILRIQQVVRGDSAAYFCASSADRGPFNYGYTFGSGTRLTVV.